The 25 T cell receptor beta chains presented below share a single source sample, sequenced in a study of cytomegalovirus exposure and HLA in healthy donors. Primers for the PCR totalled 60 Vbeta and 13 Jbeta. Assay: immunoSEQ multiplex PCR; the TCRdb copy retains only in-frame clones and omits some. Among 95,000 to 150,000 clones, 17% were seen once, and the ten largest hold less than 3.5%. Sequencing input: PBMCs. The source is a female donor in good health and CMV-seropositive.

V usage is TRBV4-3 and J usage is TRBJ1-2; D gene ambiguous. The CDR3 sequence is 16 residues long. The V end lost 4 bases, the J end lost 6 bases, and 21 bases lay between the germline ends. Looked up from germline, CDR1 is LGHNA and CDR2 is YSLEER. In nucleotides, the CDR3 is TGCGCCAGCAGCCGCCTAACGGGAGTGTTCGCCGATGGCTACACCTTC. This codes for CASSRLTGVFADGYTF.

The chain combines TRBV4-3 with TRBJ1-1, with 8 bases matching TRBD1. This CDR3 has 15 amino acids. V was pared by 4 bases and J by 1 base, with 5 bases of the junction left unmatched. Germline CDR1 LGHNA, CDR2 YSLEER. The CDR3 is CASSRGTGGNTEAFF. The CDR3, as DNA: TGCGCCAGCAGCCGGGGAACAGGGGGGAACACTGAAGCTTTCTTT.

The chain is built from TRBV9 and TRBJ1-2, with D maybe TRBD1 (5 bases). Germline loops: CDR1 SGDLS, CDR2 YYNGEE. This CDR3 spans 14 amino acids. Trimming took 0 bases from V and 4 from J, leaving 10 bases between them. The DNA for the CDR3 is TGTGCCAGCAGCGTAGGTAGGGGTGCCTATGGCTACACCTTC. Translated, it gives CASSVGRGAYGYTF.

The chain couples TRBV11-2 to TRBJ1-2; 8 nucleotides align to TRBD1. This CDR3 has 17 amino acids. After removal of 2 bases from V and 1 base from J, the junction contained 9 bases not matched to a gene. Germline CDR1 is SGHAT and CDR2 is FQNNGV. The CDR3 region is CASSLSRTGMINYGYTF. In DNA form, the CDR3 reads TGTGCCAGCAGCTTAAGCCGGACAGGGATGATTAACTATGGCTACACCTTC.

V usage is TRBV29-1 and J usage is TRBJ2-3; D perhaps matches TRBD2 (6 bases). The germline V and J ends were trimmed by 0 bases and 1 base, with 11 bases remaining between them. This CDR3 spans 15 amino acids. CDR1 and CDR2 from the germline V gene are SQVTM and ANQGSEA. The CDR3 is CSVEDRGGGTDTQYF. The CDR3 bases are TGCAGCGTTGAAGATCGGGGCGGGGGCACAGATACGCAGTATTTT.

This clone was counted a few times. CDR3 amino acids: CATHLDRANYEQYF. The DNA for the CDR3 is TGTGCCACTCACCTCGACAGGGCTAACTACGAGCAGTACTTC. This chain joins TRBV2 and TRBJ2-7, with 7 bases identical to TRBD1. The CDR3 covers 14 residues. The trim removed 10 bases at V and 3 bases at J, leaving 12 bases unmatched. Germline assignment: CDR1 SNHLY and CDR2 FYNNEI.

This clone has more than one count but fewer than ten. The V and J genes are TRBV29-1 and TRBJ2-3, with TRBD2 matching over 13 bases. Germline CDR1 and CDR2: SQVTM and ANQGSEA. V was pared by 7 bases and J by 3 bases, with 1 base of the junction left unmatched. CDR3 length equals 13 residues. CDR3 coding DNA: TGCAGCGCGACTAGCGGGGGGACAGATACGCAGTATTTT. Translating it yields CSATSGGTDTQYF.

In its sample, this clone was seen a few times. V usage is TRBV27 and J usage is TRBJ1-1; D is unresolved. The length of the CDR3 is 15 residues. In germline, CDR1 is MNHEY, CDR2 SMNVEV (reference sequence). V gave up 5 bases and J gave up 0 bases, with 13 bases separating them. In DNA, the CDR3 is TGTGCCAGCAGTCGATCCTTTTACATGAACACTGAAGCTTTCTTT. This sequence encodes CASSRSFYMNTEAFF.

This clone was counted between two and nine times. J is TRBJ1-1 and V is TRBV5-4; tentatively, D is TRBD1 (5 bases). This CDR3 comprises 15 residues. Germline V gene data show CDR1 as SGHNT and CDR2 as YYREEE (reference sequence). V shed 3 bases and J shed 1 base, with 13 bases lying between them. The CDR3 region is CASSYVPQGNTEAFF. As DNA, the CDR3 is TGTGCCAGCAGCTATGTTCCCCAGGGGAACACTGAAGCTTTCTTT.

This CDR3 reads CASSGSGDQYF. The CDR3 DNA sequence: TGTGCCAGCAGCGGATCAGGGGACCAGTACTTC. This chain connects TRBV27 to TRBJ2-5; the D gene is possibly TRBD1 (6 bases). The V and J ends lost 6 bases and 10 bases respectively, with 12 bases between them. The CDR3 length is 11 residues. Germline V CDR1 and CDR2: MNHEY, SMNVEV (reference sequence).

This clone was counted only a few times. V gene TRBV30 combines with J gene TRBJ2-3; D might be TRBD1 (6 bases). CDR1 GTSNPN and CDR2 SVGIG come from the germline V gene (reference sequence). V lost 3 bases and J 0 bases, leaving 10 bases between the germline ends. This CDR3 contains 14 residues. CDR3 sequence (DNA): TGTGCCTGGAGAGACAGGCCTAGCACAGATACGCAGTATTTT. This gives the protein CAWRDRPSTDTQYF.

This clone was recorded a few times. For the CDR3, the DNA is TGCGCCAGCAGCTATAGCGGGGGGTTCACAGATACGCAGTATTTT. It translates to CASSYSGGFTDTQYF. The chain links TRBV5-1 to TRBJ2-3; 10 positions agree with TRBD2. The CDR3 length is 15 residues. From germline, CDR1 is SGHRS and CDR2 YFSETQ. The trim removed 3 bases at V and 2 bases at J, leaving 3 bases unmatched.

The CDR3 protein is CASTRYADLNTEAFF. The CDR3 bases are TGTGCCAGCACTAGATATGCAGATTTGAACACTGAAGCTTTCTTT. The chain joins TRBV2 to TRBJ1-1; D is unresolved. V shed 7 bases and J shed 0 bases, with 15 bases lying between them. The CDR3 runs 15 residues. Germline CDR1 SNHLY, CDR2 FYNNEI.

In its sample, this clone was seen a few times. The rearrangement uses TRBV14 and TRBJ2-3; weak D call: TRBD2 (5 bases). V was shortened by 1 base and J by 2 bases, with 16 bases between the two germline ends. Looked up from germline, CDR1 is SGHDN and CDR2 is FVKESK. This CDR3 contains 17 residues. In DNA, the CDR3 is TGTGCCAGCAGCCAAGGACGGACTGCGCCAAACACAGATACGCAGTATTTT. Its protein is CASSQGRTAPNTDTQYF.

This clone was seen a handful of times. CDR3 in amino acids: CASSSGTFHDSNQPQHF. The CDR3 nucleotides are TGTGCCAGCAGTTCAGGGACATTCCATGATAGCAATCAGCCCCAGCATTTT. This chain links TRBV27 with TRBJ1-5; a possible D gene is TRBD1 (6 bases). The germline V gene encodes CDR1 MNHEY and CDR2 SMNVEV (reference sequence). Trimming shortened V by 4 bases and J by 0 bases, and 16 bases separated the two germline ends. This CDR3 has 17 amino acids.

In this sample, this clone turned up a few times. The gene calls are TRBV30 and TRBJ1-3; D is possibly TRBD1 (5 bases). Germline V CDR1 and CDR2: GTSNPN, SVGIG (reference sequence). CDR3 length equals 16 residues. The V and J ends lost 2 bases and 0 bases respectively, with 14 bases between them. The CDR3 reads CAWSNQGASSGNTIYF. The CDR3, as DNA: TGTGCCTGGAGTAATCAGGGCGCGAGCTCTGGAAACACCATATATTTT.

The chain employs TRBV7-2 and TRBJ2-5; 7 nucleotides agree with TRBD2. Unmatched junction bases numbered 12, after V lost 4 bases and J lost 7 bases. This CDR3 contains 15 residues. The germline CDR1 and CDR2 sequences are SGHTA and FQGNSA. This chain's CDR3 is CASSSAGTIDGTQYF. The CDR3 region has the DNA TGTGCCAGCAGCTCTGCCGGGACTATCGATGGGACCCAGTACTTC.

This clone has more than one count but fewer than ten. V gene TRBV28 combines with J gene TRBJ1-2, with 11 nucleotides matching TRBD1. Unmatched junction bases numbered 11, after V lost 6 bases and J lost 2 bases. The V gene's germline CDR1 is MDHEN and CDR2 SYDVKM. The CDR3 spans 17 residues. CDR3 residues: CASRYPGQGVLNYGYTF. The CDR3 DNA sequence: TGTGCCAGCAGGTATCCGGGACAGGGGGTCTTAAACTATGGCTACACCTTC.

The chain employs TRBV6-5 and TRBJ1-5; TRBD1 might be the D (5 bases). Per germline, CDR1 MNHEY and CDR2 SVGAGI. The CDR3 contains 14 residues. V lost 6 bases, J lost 2 bases, and 11 bases lay in between. The CDR3: CASRMTDRNQPQHF. In nucleotides, the CDR3 is TGTGCCAGCAGGATGACAGATCGCAATCAGCCCCAGCATTTT.

About this clone: Within the sample, other DNA sequences also encode this same CDR3. The chain joins TRBV15 to TRBJ2-5; TRBD1 matches at 10 bases. The CDR3 totals 13 residues. The V gene's germline CDR1 is LNHNV and CDR2 YYDKDF (reference sequence). The V segment lost 5 bases and the J segment 5 bases; nucleotides outside the gene matches: 2. CDR3 sequence (DNA): TGTGCCACCAGCCGGGACAGGGGTGAGACCCAGTACTTC. It yields the protein CATSRDRGETQYF.

This clone has a single count. The genes are TRBV5-1 and TRBJ2-1; D may be TRBD1 (5 bases). Per germline, CDR1 SGHRS and CDR2 YFSETQ. This CDR3 contains 14 residues. V was clipped by 1 base and J by 8 bases, with 13 bases between them. CDR3 in amino acids: CASSLLGLGDEQFF. DNA of the CDR3: TGCGCCAGCAGCTTGTTGGGTCTAGGGGATGAGCAGTTCTTC.

This chain uses TRBV4-1 with TRBJ1-2, with 8 bases lining up with TRBD1. The germline gives CDR1 MGHRA, CDR2 YSYEKL. This CDR3 is built from 14 residues. J was trimmed by 6 bases and V by 0 bases; bases with no gene match: 3. CDR3 region: CASSQDRQGNGYTF. CDR3 bases: TGCGCCAGCAGCCAAGATAGACAGGGGAATGGCTACACCTTC.

This clone has only a few counts. The V call is TRBV6-5, the J call TRBJ1-4; a weak D match, TRBD1 (6 bases). Germline CDR1 MNHEY, CDR2 SVGAGI. Trimming took 6 bases from V and 8 from J, leaving 19 bases between them. The CDR3 has 15 amino acids. CDR3 loop: CASSHPGQPGEKLFF. The CDR3 nucleotides read TGTGCCAGCAGCCATCCGGGACAACCGGGAGAAAAACTGTTTTTT.

V is TRBV18 and J is TRBJ2-7, with 12 bases that match TRBD2. The germline V gene has CDR1 KGHSH and CDR2 LQKENI. J gave up 1 base and V 3 bases, and 10 bases lay outside the gene matches. The CDR3 has 18 residues. Here the CDR3 reads CASSPVRSSGRASYEQYF. The DNA of the CDR3 is TGTGCCAGCTCACCGGTACGGTCTAGCGGGAGGGCATCCTACGAGCAGTACTTC.

The CDR3 loop is CASIRSANTGELFF. The CDR3 DNA sequence: TGTGCCAGCATCCGGTCGGCGAACACCGGGGAGCTGTTTTTT. V gene TRBV2 combines with J gene TRBJ2-2, with no clear D. With 7 bases removed from V and 0 bases from J, the gap between germline ends came to 9 bases. CDR1 is SNHLY, CDR2 FYNNEI, per germline. CDR3 length: 14 residues.